A selection of T cell receptor beta chains follows, all from one sample in a study of cytomegalovirus exposure and HLA in healthy donors. The method was immunoSEQ multiplex PCR; TCRdb's version includes in-frame clones alone and lacks a portion of them. The profile shows around 300,000 clones, approximately 88% of them singletons. Sequenced input: PBMCs. The receptors were sampled from a young man in good health and CMV-seronegative. Each CDR3 is given with its conserved first and last residue. Fields, in order: D gene, V gene, J gene, clone size, CDR3 protein, CDR3 DNA. The D gene is left open where the match is weak. Not every row has a clone size; where given, it reads once, few, many or a size class.

>-|TRBV6-1|TRBJ1-1|-
CASRLGGEAFF
TGTGCCAGCAGACTAGGGGGTGAAGCTTTCTTT
>TRBD2|TRBV5-4|TRBJ2-1|-
CASSPTPSGGLRGESEQFF
TGTGCCAGCAGCCCGACTCCTAGCGGGGGCCTTAGAGGGGAAAGTGAGCAGTTCTTC
>-|TRBV19|TRBJ1-1|-
CATRGGANTEAFF
TGTGCCACCCGAGGGGGGGCGAACACTGAAGCTTTCTTT
>TRBD1|TRBV28|TRBJ1-4|once
CASSSPQGAWEKLFF
TGTGCCAGCAGTTCGCCACAGGGGGCTTGGGAAAAACTGTTTTTT
>-|TRBV9|TRBJ2-1|-
CASSVLRAGYNEQFF
TGTGCCAGCAGCGTCTTAAGGGCGGGGTACAATGAGCAGTTCTTC
>-|TRBV27|TRBJ2-5|-
CATRPPPRKGDTERAQYF
TGTGCCACCCGCCCCCCGCCTAGGAAGGGTGACACAGAGAGGGCCCAGTACTTC
>-|TRBV4-1|TRBJ2-1|-
CASSQVIAAPGNEQFF
TGCGCCAGCAGCCAAGTAATCGCCGCCCCCGGCAATGAGCAGTTCTTC
>-|TRBV6-1|TRBJ1-2|-
CASSDPPSYGYTF
TGTGCCAGCAGTGACCCCCCCTCCTATGGCTACACCTTC
>TRBD1|TRBV5-6|TRBJ1-1|-
CASSVNRGTEAFF
TGTGCCAGCAGCGTTAACAGGGGAACTGAAGCTTTCTTT
>TRBD2|TRBV4-2|TRBJ2-2|-
CASSQVASGGGGGELFF
TGTGCCAGCAGCCAAGTGGCTAGCGGGGGAGGTGGCGGGGAGCTGTTTTTT
>-|TRBV5-4|TRBJ2-7|-
CASRQGPYEQYF
TGTGCCAGCAGACAGGGACCCTACGAGCAGTACTTC
>TRBD1|TRBV6-5|TRBJ1-1|-
CASSTIGTASRKAFF
TGTGCCAGCAGTACCATCGGGACAGCTAGTAGAAAGGCTTTCTTT
>-|TRBV11-3|TRBJ2-1|-
CASSLILDTEQFF
TGTGCCAGCAGCTTAATATTAGACACCGAGCAGTTCTTC
>-|TRBV20-1|TRBJ2-7|-
CSAFRGYEQYF
TGCAGTGCTTTCAGGGGTTACGAGCAGTACTTC
>-|TRBV5-1|TRBJ2-3|-
CASSSGGITDTQYF
TGCGCCAGCAGCTCCGGGGGTATAACAGATACGCAGTATTTT
>-|TRBV11-3|TRBJ2-2|-
CASRKTTDTGELFF
TGTGCCAGCAGGAAAACGACAGACACCGGGGAGCTGTTTTTT
>-|TRBV21-1|TRBJ1-3|-
CASSKVVRSSGNTIYF
TGTGCCAGCAGCAAAGTGGTCAGGTCCTCTGGAAACACCATATATTTT
>-|TRBV4-2|TRBJ1-1|-
CASSQDGPPTEAFF
TGTGCCAGCAGCCAAGATGGCCCACCGACTGAAGCTTTCTTT
>-|TRBV14|TRBJ1-6|-
CASSRSSYNSPLHF
TGTGCCAGCAGTCGGAGCTCCTATAATTCACCCCTCCACTTT